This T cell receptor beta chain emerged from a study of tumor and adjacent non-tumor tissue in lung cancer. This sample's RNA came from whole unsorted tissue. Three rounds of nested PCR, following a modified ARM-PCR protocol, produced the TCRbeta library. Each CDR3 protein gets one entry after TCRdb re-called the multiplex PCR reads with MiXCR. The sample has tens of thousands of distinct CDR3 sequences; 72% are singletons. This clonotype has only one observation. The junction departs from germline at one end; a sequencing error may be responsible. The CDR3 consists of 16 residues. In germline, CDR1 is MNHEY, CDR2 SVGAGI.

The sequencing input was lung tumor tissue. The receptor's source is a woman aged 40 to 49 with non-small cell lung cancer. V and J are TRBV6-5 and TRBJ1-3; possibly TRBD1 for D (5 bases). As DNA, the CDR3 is TGTGCCAGCAGTCGACAGAGATCATACTCTGGAAACACCATATACTTT. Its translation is CASSRQRSYSGNTIYF.